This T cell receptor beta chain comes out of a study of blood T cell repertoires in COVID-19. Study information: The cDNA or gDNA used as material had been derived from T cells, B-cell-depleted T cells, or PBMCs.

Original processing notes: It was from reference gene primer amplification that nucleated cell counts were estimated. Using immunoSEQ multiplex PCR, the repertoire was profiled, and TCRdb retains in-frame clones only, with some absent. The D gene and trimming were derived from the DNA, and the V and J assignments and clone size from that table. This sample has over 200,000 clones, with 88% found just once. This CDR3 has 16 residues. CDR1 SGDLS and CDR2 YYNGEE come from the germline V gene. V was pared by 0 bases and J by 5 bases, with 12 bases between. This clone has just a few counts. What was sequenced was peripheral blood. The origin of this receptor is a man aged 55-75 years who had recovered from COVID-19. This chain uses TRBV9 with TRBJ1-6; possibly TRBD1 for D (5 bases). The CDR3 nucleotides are TGTGCCAGCAGCGTAGGGGCTGACAGAAATAATTCACCCCTCCACTTT. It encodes CASSVGADRNNSPLHF.